This TCR beta chain was obtained from a study of blood T cell repertoires in COVID-19. In the study overall: Acute-phase and convalescent COVID-19 samples originated in the United States, Italy and Spain. The cDNA or gDNA used as material had been derived from T cells, B-cell-depleted T cells, or PBMCs.

As handled by the study authors: Reference gene primer amplification in the assay estimated nucleated cell counts. The protocol was immunoSEQ multiplex PCR, while the TCRdb copy is restricted to in-frame clones and leaves out a portion. That table supplies the V and J calls and clone size; D and trimming were determined from the DNA. The sample shows around 220,000 clones, 75% to 90% of them seen only once. The sample consisted of peripheral blood. This clonotype originated in a human donor in a cohort sampled during active COVID-19.

This CDR3 reads CASSAGGSRYNEQFF. The CDR3 nucleotides read TGTGCCAGCAGTGCAGGGGGCAGCCGCTACAATGAGCAGTTCTTC. This chain links TRBV28 with TRBJ2-1; TRBD1 agrees at 8 bases. The CDR3 is made up of 15 amino acids. V was pared by 5 bases and J by 3 bases, with 6 bases of the junction left unmatched. The germline V gene encodes CDR1 MDHEN and CDR2 SYDVKM.